These 30 T cell receptor beta chains came from one sample sequenced in a study of identical twins. TCRdb processed the 5' RACE reads anew with MiXCR; each CDR3 protein has one entry. The sample has approximately 260,000 distinct CDR3 sequences, about 14% seen once. Sequencing was performed on memory (CD45RO+) T cells sorted from blood. These receptors were obtained from a woman aged 18-29 years in good health.

V usage is TRBV7-8 and J usage is TRBJ2-5, with TRBD2 matching 7 bases. The junction had 9 bases not matched to a gene; V was cut back by 6 bases and J by 5 bases. Germline V lookup: CDR1 SGHVS, CDR2 FQNEAQ. CDR3 length: 14 amino acids. DNA of the CDR3: TGTGCCAGCAGGGTCTGGGAGGGTATGGAGACCCAGTACTTC. It encodes CASRVWEGMETQYF.

The chain joins TRBV20-1 to TRBJ2-7; 11 positions match TRBD1. The germline V gene has CDR1 DFQATT and CDR2 SNEGSKA (reference sequence). This CDR3 comprises 13 residues. Trimming removed 6 bases from V and 4 bases from J; junction bases left unmatched: 5. The chain's CDR3 is CSALGQGEYEQYF. The CDR3 DNA reads TGCAGTGCGCTGGGACAGGGGGAGTACGAGCAGTACTTC.

The rearrangement uses TRBV25-1 and TRBJ1-2; D may be TRBD1 (5 bases). The CDR3 is made up of 12 amino acids. The V and J ends lost 4 bases and 8 bases respectively, with 11 bases between them. Germline V gives CDR1 MGHDK, CDR2 SYGVNS. Written as DNA, the CDR3 is TGTGCCAGCAGTGCGGGACTTGGGGGCTACACCTTC. This codes for CASSAGLGGYTF.

V gene TRBV10-2 combines with J gene TRBJ2-7; either TRBD1 or TRBD2 may fit D (6 bases each). The CDR3 spans 17 residues. Trimming stripped 8 bases from V and 0 bases from J, with 23 bases between. Germline V gives CDR1 WSHSY, CDR2 SAAADI. Written as DNA, the CDR3 is TGCGCCAGCTTGAGGGCCCCACAGGAGGGGGGCTCCTACGAGCAGTACTTC. It yields the protein CASLRAPQEGGSYEQYF.

The gene calls are TRBV7-9 and TRBJ2-7; possibly TRBD2 for D (5 bases). The germline gives CDR1 SEHNR, CDR2 FQNEAQ (reference sequence). The ends were cut back, 8 bases at V and 4 bases at J, with 9 bases in the middle. The CDR3 has 11 amino acids. The CDR3 bases are TGTGCCAGCGTAGGAGGTTACGAGCAGTACTTC. As protein: CASVGGYEQYF.

There are a few counts of this clonotype. V gene TRBV7-2 combines with J gene TRBJ2-3; a possible D gene is TRBD2 (6 bases). The CDR3 extends over 14 amino acids. Germline assignment: CDR1 SGHTA and CDR2 FQGNSA. Deletions cut 8 bases from V and 4 bases from J, with 16 bases between. CDR3 loop: CASVRRDPADTQYF. The CDR3 nucleotides read TGTGCCAGCGTTCGGCGGGACCCTGCAGATACGCAGTATTTT.

This clonotype was found many times. The rearrangement links TRBV7-8 to TRBJ1-2, with D perhaps TRBD1 (6 bases). From germline, CDR1 is SGHVS and CDR2 FQNEAQ. CDR3 length equals 15 residues. Trimming removed 1 base from V and 4 bases from J, with 13 bases in between. The CDR3 sequence: CASSLGPGATYGYTF. CDR3 bases: TGTGCCAGCAGCTTAGGGCCGGGGGCTACCTATGGCTACACCTTC.

There are a few counts of this clonotype. This chain uses TRBV3-1 with TRBJ1-5; D unclear. Germline assignment: CDR1 LGHDT and CDR2 YNNKEL (reference sequence). The CDR3 is 18 residues long. V was pared by 1 base and J by 2 bases, with 18 bases between. This chain's CDR3 is CASSQGHPQSRGNQPQHF. The DNA of the CDR3 is TGTGCCAGCAGCCAAGGGCATCCCCAAAGCCGGGGCAATCAGCCCCAGCATTTT.

This clonotype was seen ten or more times. The chain's CDR3 is CASSFDDRDRYEQYF. The CDR3 DNA reads TGTGCCAGCAGTTTCGATGACAGGGATCGGTACGAGCAGTACTTC. The chain joins TRBV12-3 or TRBV12-4 to TRBJ2-7, with 7 bases fitting TRBD1. CDR3 size: 15 residues. V dropped 3 bases and J dropped 4; count of bases not matched to a gene: 9.

The J gene is TRBJ1-1, the V gene TRBV4-1; D is uncertain. Germline CDR1 MGHRA, CDR2 YSYEKL. Trimming stripped 4 bases from V and 1 base from J, with 22 bases between. The CDR3 has 18 amino acids. CDR3 in amino acids: CASSPWTDLPMPNTEAFF. For the CDR3, the DNA is TGCGCCAGCAGCCCTTGGACCGATCTACCAATGCCGAACACTGAAGCTTTCTTT.

Many counts were recorded for this clonotype. This chain joins TRBV10-3 and TRBJ2-7; D call uncertain. CDR1 is ENHRY and CDR2 is SYGVKD in the germline V gene. This CDR3 is built from 11 residues. With 7 bases removed from V and 7 bases from J, the gap between germline ends came to 11 bases. The CDR3 DNA reads as TGTGCCATCAACTCCATGGGGGAGCAGTACTTC. Translated, it gives CAINSMGEQYF.

This chain joins TRBV20-1 and TRBJ2-7; D is ambiguous. Germline CDR1 is DFQATT and CDR2 is SNEGSKA (reference sequence). V was cut by 4 bases and J by 2 bases, with 9 bases left in between. The CDR3 spans 12 residues. The chain's CDR3 is CSATDGTYEQYF. DNA of the CDR3: TGCAGTGCTACGGACGGTACCTACGAGCAGTACTTC.

This chain connects TRBV12-3 or TRBV12-4 to TRBJ2-4, with 7 positions matching TRBD2. This CDR3 region has 17 residues. With 3 bases clipped from V and 7 bases from J, the junction kept 15 bases outside the gene matches. The CDR3 loop reads CASSLKGGGRYMNIQYF. The DNA for the CDR3 is TGTGCCAGCAGTTTGAAAGGCGGCGGGAGATATATGAACATTCAGTACTTC.

This clonotype was picked up a small number of times. CDR3 amino acids: CASSKGGDQPQHF. CDR3 DNA: TGTGCCAGCAGCAAGGGGGGGGATCAGCCCCAGCATTTT. This chain joins TRBV12-3 or TRBV12-4 and TRBJ1-5; D perhaps matches TRBD1 (6 bases). V shed 6 bases and J shed 5 bases, with 11 bases lying between them. The CDR3 loop spans 13 amino acids.

This clonotype appeared a few times. J is TRBJ1-3 and V is TRBV12-3 or TRBV12-4, with D uncertain. There are 14 residues in the CDR3. With 4 bases removed from V and 4 bases from J, the gap between germline ends came to 11 bases. DNA of the CDR3: TGTGCCAGCAGTTCCTCCAGAGAAGGAAACACCATATATTTT. Translating gives CASSSSREGNTIYF.

This chain links TRBV20-1 with TRBJ2-1, with D possibly TRBD2 on 5 matching bases. Per the germline V gene, CDR1 is DFQATT and CDR2 is SNEGSKA (reference sequence). Deletions cut 6 bases from V and 5 bases from J, with 17 bases between. The CDR3 contains 14 residues. This CDR3 is CSAHPGRVHNEQFF. CDR3 DNA: TGCAGTGCCCATCCTGGGCGGGTCCACAATGAGCAGTTCTTC.

This clonotype was observed at least ten times. V gene TRBV2 combines with J gene TRBJ1-2, with 8 bases that match TRBD1. This CDR3 has 17 residues. CDR1 is SNHLY and CDR2 is FYNNEI in the germline V gene. Trimming took 6 bases from V and 5 from J; bases not matched to a gene: 17. CDR3 amino acids: CASRPLSGLQGDYGYTF. In nucleotides, the CDR3 is TGTGCCAGCAGGCCTTTATCAGGACTACAGGGGGATTATGGCTACACCTTC.

This clonotype was detected ten times or more. The V call is TRBV6-5, the J call TRBJ2-3; 7 bases are a match to TRBD2. Trimming removed 2 bases from V and 5 bases from J; junction bases left unmatched: 1. Germline V gene data show CDR1 as MNHEY and CDR2 as SVGAGI. The CDR3 is 13 amino acids. The CDR3 sequence is CASSYAGEDTQYF. CDR3 DNA sequence: TGTGCCAGCAGTTACGCGGGGGAAGATACGCAGTATTTT.

The chain combines TRBV9 with TRBJ2-3; D not certain. CDR1 and CDR2 from the germline V gene are SGDLS and YYNGEE. This CDR3 has 17 amino acids. With 0 bases removed from V and 0 bases from J, the gap between germline ends came to 14 bases. In nucleotides, the CDR3 is TGTGCCAGCAGCGTAGTGGGCGGTCTCTCTAGCACAGATACGCAGTATTTT. Translation: CASSVVGGLSSTDTQYF. Filled out from reference TRBV9 and TRBJ2-3, the complete variable domain reads DSGVTQTPKHLITATGQRVTLRCSPRSGDLSVYWYQQSLDQGLQFLIQYYNGEERAKGNILERFSAQQFPDLHSELNLSSLELGDSALYFCASSVVGGLSSTDTQYFGPGTRLTVL.

This chain links TRBV2 with TRBJ1-2, with D maybe TRBD1 (5 bases). Trimming removed 8 bases from V and 7 bases from J, with 20 bases in between. CDR1 is SNHLY, CDR2 FYNNEI, per germline. The length of the CDR3 is 14 residues. CDR3 amino acids: CASPRGESPGGYTF. The CDR3 bases are TGTGCCAGCCCCCGGGGCGAATCGCCGGGTGGCTACACCTTC. The whole variable domain, remainder taken from reference TRBV2 and TRBJ1-2, is EPEVTQTPSHQVTQMGQEVILRCVPISNHLYFYWYRQILGQKVEFLVSFYNNEISEKSEIFDDQFSVERPDGSNFTLKIRSTKLEDSAMYFCASPRGESPGGYTFGSGTRLTVV.

The table lists this clonotype with a few counts. The chain joins TRBV20-1 to TRBJ2-2, with TRBD1 identical over 7 bases. The germline gives CDR1 DFQATT, CDR2 SNEGSKA (reference sequence). J was trimmed by 2 bases and V by 5 bases; bases with no gene match: 8. The length of the CDR3 is 15 residues. CDR3 nucleotides: TGCAGTGCTGTCCGTGGGACAGCCAACACCGGGGAGCTGTTTTTT. Its translation is CSAVRGTANTGELFF.

The gene calls are TRBV5-4 and TRBJ1-6, with TRBD1 as a possible D gene (5 bases). The germline V and J ends were trimmed by 5 bases and 7 bases, with 13 bases remaining between them. Germline CDR1 and CDR2: SGHNT and YYREEE (reference sequence). This CDR3 has 14 residues. Written as DNA, the CDR3 is TGTGCCAGCAGTCGGGACGGACTAAATTCACCCCTCCACTTT. Translated, it gives CASSRDGLNSPLHF.

This clonotype was picked up a small number of times. V is TRBV4-2 and J is TRBJ2-1, with a possible D match to TRBD2 (5 bases). Germline CDR1 and CDR2: LGHNA and YNFKEQ. The CDR3 extends over 16 amino acids. V gave up 0 bases and J gave up 2 bases, with 11 bases separating them. The CDR3 DNA reads as TGTGCCAGCAGCCAAGAGAGGGCTGTGGCCTACAATGAGCAGTTCTTC. Its translation is CASSQERAVAYNEQFF.

This clonotype was seen repeatedly, ten times or more. The chain links TRBV12-3 or TRBV12-4 to TRBJ1-2; D not resolved. The CDR3 consists of 14 residues. Trimming pared 5 bases from V and 4 bases from J, leaving 14 bases between. CDR3 sequence (DNA): TGTGCCAGCAGTCCCACCTCCTTGGGCTATGGCTACACCTTC. It specifies CASSPTSLGYGYTF.

This clonotype was counted many times. This sequence joins TRBV29-1 and TRBJ1-4; a weak D match, TRBD1 (6 bases). The CDR3 contains 14 residues. V was trimmed by 7 bases and J by 0 bases, leaving 12 bases between them. The V gene's germline CDR1 is SQVTM and CDR2 ANQGSEA. In nucleotides, the CDR3 is TGCAGCGCCGCTAGGGGGACAACTAATGAAAAACTGTTTTTT. Protein sequence: CSAARGTTNEKLFF.

The chain recombines TRBV2 with TRBJ2-7; D is unresolved. V shed 6 bases and J shed 7 bases, with 19 bases lying between them. Germline CDR1 reads SNHLY; CDR2 reads FYNNEI. This CDR3 has 14 residues. Here the CDR3 reads CASREILLPEEQYF. The CDR3 DNA is TGTGCCAGCAGAGAAATCTTGTTGCCAGAAGAGCAGTACTTC.

In this sample, this clonotype turned up a few times. This chain's CDR3 is CASSVEGYNSPLHF. CDR3 DNA sequence: TGTGCCAGCAGTGTTGAGGGTTACAATTCACCCCTCCACTTT. This chain connects TRBV6-4 to TRBJ1-6, with D unresolved. This CDR3 is 14 amino acids long. Germline V gene data show CDR1 as MRHNA and CDR2 as SNTAGT. Trimming cost V 4 bases and J 7 bases, with 11 bases left between them.

V usage is TRBV7-9 and J usage is TRBJ1-4; D might be TRBD1 (5 bases). Germline V gene data show CDR1 as SEHNR and CDR2 as FQNEAQ (reference sequence). The length of the CDR3 is 15 residues. The V gene lost 1 base and the J gene lost 8 bases, with 14 bases spanning the gap. DNA of the CDR3: TGTGCCAGCAGCTTAGTTTCCGGTCAGGGAGAAAAACTGTTTTTT. Encoded protein: CASSLVSGQGEKLFF.

This clonotype has just a few counts. In DNA, the CDR3 is TGTGCCAGCAGCTTGGAGGGGAGCCTTTATAATTCACCCCTCCACTTT. It encodes CASSLEGSLYNSPLHF. The chain employs TRBV7-6 and TRBJ1-6; perhaps TRBD1 as D (5 bases). The V end lost 3 bases, the J end lost 4 bases, and 13 bases lay between the germline ends. This CDR3 is built from 16 residues. Germline V gene sequence: CDR1 SGHVS, CDR2 FNYEAQ.

Ten or more counts support this clonotype. The gene calls are TRBV7-2 and TRBJ2-1; the D gene is possibly TRBD2 (5 bases). Trimming removed 4 bases from V and 3 bases from J, with 7 bases in between. Germline CDR1 reads SGHTA; CDR2 reads FQGNSA. The CDR3 is 13 amino acids. As DNA, the CDR3 is TGTGCCAGCAGCTCACTAGTCTACAATGAGCAGTTCTTC. It codes for CASSSLVYNEQFF.